These 16 T cell receptor beta chains originate from one sample sequenced in a study of CD8 T cells in ankylosing spondylitis. TCRdb re-called the 5' RACE reads through MiXCR, storing one row per CDR3 protein. This table holds roughly 180,000 distinct CDR3 sequences, roughly 12% found once. The sequenced sample was blood, either unsorted or a sorted T cell fraction (not recorded which). The receptors derive from a male donor with ankylosing spondylitis or in good health (not recorded which).

V and J are TRBV10-2 and TRBJ2-7; D is ambiguous. V gave up 6 bases and J gave up 2 bases, with 8 bases separating them. Germline values: CDR1 WSHSY, CDR2 SAAADI. This CDR3 contains 12 residues. CDR3 DNA: TGCGCCAGCAGCCCGGATGCCTACGAGCAGTACTTC. Protein product: CASSPDAYEQYF.

This CDR3 reads CASSYARARELFF. DNA for the CDR3: TGTGCCAGCAGTTACGCACGGGCCAGGGAGCTGTTTTTT. V is TRBV6-5 and J is TRBJ2-2; D is ambiguous. CDR1 and CDR2 from the germline V gene are MNHEY and SVGAGI. Trimming stripped 2 bases from V and 9 bases from J, with 10 bases between. The CDR3 covers 13 residues.

This sequence joins TRBV4-1 and TRBJ2-7; 14 bases map to TRBD2. The CDR3 totals 18 residues. Germline V gene lookup returns CDR1 MGHRA and CDR2 YSYEKL. Losses at the gene ends were 4 bases for V and 0 bases for J; bases not matched to a gene: 8. The CDR3 DNA is TGCGCCAGCAGCCTCCGGACTAGCGGGAGGTCTGGCTCCTACGAGCAGTACTTC. As protein: CASSLRTSGRSGSYEQYF.

The chain joins TRBV7-9 to TRBJ2-1; D is ambiguous. The V gene lost 5 bases and the J gene lost 4 bases, with 9 bases spanning the gap. Germline V CDR1 and CDR2: SEHNR, FQNEAQ (reference sequence). CDR3 length: 13 residues. As DNA, the CDR3 is TGTGCCAGCAGCCCAACCTATTACAATGAGCAGTTCTTC. Translated, it gives CASSPTYYNEQFF.

This clonotype was seen a handful of times. V and J are TRBV2 and TRBJ2-3; 7 bases map to TRBD2. This CDR3 is built from 15 residues. Trimming took 4 bases from V and 4 from J; bases not matched to a gene: 8. The V gene's germline CDR1 is SNHLY and CDR2 FYNNEI. This CDR3 is CASSGLAGEADTQYF. CDR3 DNA: TGTGCCAGCAGTGGTCTCGCGGGAGAGGCAGATACGCAGTATTTT.

The sample holds many counts of this clonotype. The genes are TRBV29-1 and TRBJ2-7; 10 positions match TRBD1. The trim removed 3 bases at V and 3 bases at J, leaving 5 bases unmatched. The CDR3 runs to 14 residues. Germline values: CDR1 SQVTM, CDR2 ANQGSEA. The CDR3 sequence: CSVDPGQGGYEQYF. CDR3 nucleotides: TGCAGCGTTGACCCCGGACAGGGGGGCTACGAGCAGTACTTC.

The chain combines TRBV20-1 with TRBJ2-1; unclear D gene. The CDR3 length is 11 residues. Trimming removed 3 bases at V and 5 bases at J, with 5 bases between. The germline V gene has CDR1 DFQATT and CDR2 SNEGSKA (reference sequence). The DNA of the CDR3 is TGCAGTGCTAGTGACGACAATGAGCAGTTCTTC. This encodes CSASDDNEQFF.

This clonotype was picked up one time. V gene TRBV7-9 combines with J gene TRBJ1-5; 7 nucleotides align to TRBD1. Germline-derived CDR1 and CDR2 are SEHNR and FQNEAQ (reference sequence). Trimming removed 3 bases from V and 5 bases from J; junction bases left unmatched: 7. This CDR3 contains 15 residues. DNA for the CDR3: TGTGCCAGCAGCTTGGGCCAGACAGGGTATCAGCCCCAGCATTTT. This sequence encodes CASSLGQTGYQPQHF.

The chain links TRBV9 to TRBJ2-7; TRBD1 matches 10 bases. From germline, CDR1 is SGDLS and CDR2 YYNGEE. With V trimmed by 5 bases and J by 5 bases, 4 bases remained unmatched. The CDR3 sequence is 13 residues long. The DNA of the CDR3 is TGTGCCAGCAGGGCAGGGACAGGGGACGAGCAGTACTTC. Encoded protein: CASRAGTGDEQYF.

A word on this clonotype: A much larger clone is a single base away; this may be a read error. This likely comes from a read error, as the CDR3 has no conserved phenylalanine or tryptophan at its end. The V and J genes are TRBV29-1 and TRBJ2-1, with a tentative D call TRBD1 (6 bases). This CDR3 is built from 14 residues. The V and J ends lost 6 bases and 8 bases respectively, with 20 bases between them. Germline CDR1 reads SQVTM; CDR2 reads ANQGSEA. The CDR3 DNA is TGCAGCGTGGTGACAGGCCTCTCCGGCTATGAGCAGTTCTCC. This translates into CSVVTGLSGYEQFS.

This clonotype was detected only a few times. This chain uses TRBV5-5 with TRBJ2-7, with 7 positions matching TRBD1. With V trimmed by 5 bases and J by 0 bases, 5 bases remained unmatched. This CDR3 contains 14 residues. Germline V gene data show CDR1 as SGHKS and CDR2 as YYEKEE (reference sequence). The CDR3 here is CASRVGQASYEQYF. In DNA form, the CDR3 reads TGTGCCAGCAGAGTCGGACAGGCCTCCTACGAGCAGTACTTC.

This clonotype appeared once. The V call is TRBV6-2 or TRBV6-3, the J call TRBJ2-5; 13 nucleotides agree with TRBD2. CDR3 length: 18 residues. V shed 2 bases and J 5 bases; nucleotides not matched to a gene: 11. Germline assignment: CDR1 MNHEY and CDR2 SVGEGT. The CDR3 here is CASSYPLGLAGVYETQYF. The CDR3, as DNA: TGTGCCAGCAGTTACCCCCTCGGACTAGCGGGAGTCTATGAGACCCAGTACTTC.

V and J are TRBV4-1 and TRBJ2-7; 11 bases align to TRBD2. Germline-derived CDR1 and CDR2 are MGHRA and YSYEKL. This CDR3 has 16 amino acids. Unmatched junction bases numbered 5, after V lost 1 base and J lost 3 bases. CDR3 region: CASSQVPGTSGYEQYF. The DNA of the CDR3 is TGCGCCAGCAGCCAAGTACCCGGGACTAGCGGCTACGAGCAGTACTTC.

This chain connects TRBV5-1 to TRBJ2-7; no clear D. CDR3 length equals 16 residues. Germline V gene data show CDR1 as SGHRS and CDR2 as YFSETQ. Trimming shortened V by 2 bases and J by 0 bases, and 15 bases separated the two germline ends. The CDR3 sequence is CASSLPTEIPSYEQYF. CDR3 bases: TGCGCCAGCAGCTTACCGACGGAGATCCCCTCCTACGAGCAGTACTTC.

The CDR3 DNA reads TGTGCCAGCAGCCAAGAGTACAGGGACTCTTACGAGCAGTACTTC. Its translation is CASSQEYRDSYEQYF. The chain recombines TRBV3-1 with TRBJ2-7; D possibly uses TRBD1 or TRBD2 (6 bases each). CDR1 LGHDT and CDR2 YNNKEL come from the germline V gene (reference sequence). The CDR3 has 15 residues. The germline V and J ends were trimmed by 0 bases and 4 bases, with 13 bases remaining between them.

This clonotype appeared a few times. The chain is built from TRBV7-9 and TRBJ2-7; D remains ambiguous. The CDR3 has 14 amino acids. The V gene's germline CDR1 is SEHNR and CDR2 FQNEAQ (reference sequence). V was shortened by 1 base and J by 4 bases, with 11 bases between the two germline ends. The CDR3 reads CASSLEGRRYEQYF. For the CDR3, the DNA is TGTGCCAGCAGCTTAGAGGGCAGACGATACGAGCAGTACTTC.